The source of this TCR beta chain is a study of post-analysis software for immune sequencing data. Study summary: Relapsing-remitting, secondary progressive and progressive-relapsing forms made up the multiple sclerosis disease courses. Study-wide findings and caveats: In multiple sclerosis, normalized Chao1 diversity was significantly below that of controls. Controls showed lower frequencies than patients for five TRBV segments, and TRBV5-6, TRBV5-1 and TRBV20-1 were among these. Strong co-clustering by F measure was seen for same-batch samples.

Unique molecular identifiers were carried by the TCR beta cDNA libraries. Researchers reported approximately 500,000 cDNA molecules coming from 1 to 10 million T cells. TCRdb redid the calling of the PCR reads with MiXCR, one entry per CDR3 protein. The top ten hold 4.9% of the sample, which has 650,000 to 900,000 distinct CDR3 sequences, roughly 50% seen once. With respect to this clonotype: Its antigen is not known.

V was clipped by 6 bases and J by 0 bases, with 12 bases between them. In germline, CDR1 is SQVTM, CDR2 ANQGSEA. The CDR3 sequence is 14 residues long. This TCR derives from a girl aged 10 to 17 with multiple sclerosis. This chain links TRBV29-1 with TRBJ2-1; the D gene is possibly TRBD2 (6 bases). The sample taken for sequencing was blood. CDR3 DNA sequence: TGCAGCGTGGGGGGACCTAGCTCCTACAATGAGCAGTTCTTC. Amino acids: CSVGGPSSYNEQFF.